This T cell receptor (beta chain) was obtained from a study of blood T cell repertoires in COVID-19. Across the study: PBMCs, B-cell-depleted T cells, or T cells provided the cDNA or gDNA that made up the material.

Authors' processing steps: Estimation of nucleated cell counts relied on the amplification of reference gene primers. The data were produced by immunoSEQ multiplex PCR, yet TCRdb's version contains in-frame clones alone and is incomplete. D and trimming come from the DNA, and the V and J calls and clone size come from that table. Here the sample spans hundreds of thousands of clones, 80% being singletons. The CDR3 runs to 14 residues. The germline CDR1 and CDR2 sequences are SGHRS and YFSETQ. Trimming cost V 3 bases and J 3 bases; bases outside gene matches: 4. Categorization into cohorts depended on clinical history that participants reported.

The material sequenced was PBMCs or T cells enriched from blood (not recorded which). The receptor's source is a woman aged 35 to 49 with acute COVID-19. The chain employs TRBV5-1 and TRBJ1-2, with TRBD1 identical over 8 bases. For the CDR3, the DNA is TGCGCCAGCAGCTGGCCGACAGGGGACTATGGCTACACCTTC. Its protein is CASSWPTGDYGYTF.